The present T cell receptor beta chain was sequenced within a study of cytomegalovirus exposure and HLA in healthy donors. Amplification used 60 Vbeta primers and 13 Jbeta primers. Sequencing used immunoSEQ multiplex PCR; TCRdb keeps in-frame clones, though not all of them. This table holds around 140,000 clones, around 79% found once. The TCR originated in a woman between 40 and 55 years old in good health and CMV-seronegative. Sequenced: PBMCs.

As DNA, the CDR3 is TGTGCCAGCAGCGGACAGGGAGGCTATCAGCCCCAGCATTTT. Protein sequence: CASSGQGGYQPQHF. The V call is TRBV5-6, the J call TRBJ1-5; 8 nucleotides match TRBD1. The CDR3 consists of 14 residues. Germline V lookup: CDR1 SGHDT, CDR2 YYEEEE. V trimming: 4 bases; J trimming: 5 bases; junction bases outside the gene matches: 5.